This TCR beta chain was recorded in a study of blood T cell repertoires in COVID-19. Study as a whole: Acute-phase and convalescent COVID-19 samples originated in the United States, Italy and Spain. The cDNA or gDNA used as material had been derived from T cells, B-cell-depleted T cells, or PBMCs.

The CDR3 loop spans 14 amino acids. The junction had 1 base not matched to a gene; V was cut back by 6 bases and J by 2 bases. CDR1 and CDR2 from the germline V gene are LNHDA and SQIVND (reference sequence). Patients from Seattle were sampled longitudinally, starting during active infection. Original processing notes: Amplification from reference gene primers served as the basis for estimated nucleated cell counts. Data came from immunoSEQ multiplex PCR; TCRdb stores just in-frame clones and leaves some out. V and J calls and clone size are given by that table; D and trimming were obtained from the DNA. The sample shows more than 85,000 clones, around 90% of them seen only once.

The sequence was collected from a human donor with COVID-19, enrolled during active disease. The donor label of this sample is uncertain. The sequenced sample was peripheral blood. The chain couples TRBV19 to TRBJ1-5; 10 bases align to TRBD1. This chain's CDR3 is CASSGTGGNQPQHF. The CDR3 bases are TGTGCCAGTAGCGGGACAGGGGGCAATCAGCCCCAGCATTTT.